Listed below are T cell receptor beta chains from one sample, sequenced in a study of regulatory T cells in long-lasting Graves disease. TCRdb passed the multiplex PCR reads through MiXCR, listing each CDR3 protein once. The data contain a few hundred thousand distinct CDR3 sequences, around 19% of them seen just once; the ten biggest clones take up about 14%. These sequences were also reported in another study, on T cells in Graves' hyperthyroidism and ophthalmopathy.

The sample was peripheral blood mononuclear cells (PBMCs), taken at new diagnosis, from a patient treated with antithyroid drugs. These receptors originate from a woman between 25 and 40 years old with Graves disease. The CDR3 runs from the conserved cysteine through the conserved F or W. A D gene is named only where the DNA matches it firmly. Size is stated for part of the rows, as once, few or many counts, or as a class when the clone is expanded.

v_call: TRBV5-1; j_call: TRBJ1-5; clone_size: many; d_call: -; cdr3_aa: CASSLAAGDQPQHF; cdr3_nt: TGCGCCAGCAGCTTGGCGGCGGGTGACCAGCCCCAGCATTTT
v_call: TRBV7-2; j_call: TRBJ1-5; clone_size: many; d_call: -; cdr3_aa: CASSLSGPLNQPQHF; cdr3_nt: TGTGCCAGCAGCCTCTCGGGACCCCTCAATCAGCCCCAGCATTTT
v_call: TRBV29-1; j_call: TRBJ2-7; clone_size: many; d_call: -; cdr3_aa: CSVQVETYEQYF; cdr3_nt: TGCAGCGTTCAAGTAGAGACCTACGAGCAGTACTTC
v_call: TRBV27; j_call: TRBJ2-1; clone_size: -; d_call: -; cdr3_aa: CASSPPGGASGEQFF; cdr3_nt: TGTGCCAGCAGTCCACCTGGCGGGGCATCGGGGGAGCAGTTCTTC
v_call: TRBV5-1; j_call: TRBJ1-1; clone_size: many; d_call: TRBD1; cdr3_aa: CASSALSGQDGGTEAFF; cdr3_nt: TGCGCCAGCAGCGCCCTAAGTGGACAGGACGGGGGCACTGAAGCTTTCTTT
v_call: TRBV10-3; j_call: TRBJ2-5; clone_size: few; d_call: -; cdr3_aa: CAISTEYQETQYF; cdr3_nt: TGTGCCATCTCGACAGAGTACCAAGAGACCCAGTACTTC
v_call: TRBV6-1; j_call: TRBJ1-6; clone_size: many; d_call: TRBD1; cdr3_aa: CASSEVPRGPYSPLHF; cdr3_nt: TGTGCCAGCAGTGAAGTCCCCAGGGGGCCGTATTCACCCCTCCACTTT
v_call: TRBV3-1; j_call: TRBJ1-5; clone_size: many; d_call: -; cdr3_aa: CASSQAGAIEPQHF; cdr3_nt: TGTGCCAGCAGCCAAGCAGGCGCGATAGAACCCCAGCATTTT
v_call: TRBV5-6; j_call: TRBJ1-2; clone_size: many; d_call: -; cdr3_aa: CASSSFLGGYTF; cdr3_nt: TGTGCCAGCAGCTCCTTCCTTGGAGGCTACACCTTC
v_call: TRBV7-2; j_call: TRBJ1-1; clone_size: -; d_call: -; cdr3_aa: CASSLAPGRTEAFF; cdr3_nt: TGTGCCAGCAGCTTAGCGCCGGGTAGGACTGAAGCTTTCTTT
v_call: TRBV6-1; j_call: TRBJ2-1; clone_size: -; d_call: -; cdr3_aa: CASSQFTSQYNEQFF; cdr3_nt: TGTGCCAGCAGTCAGTTTACGTCCCAGTACAATGAGCAGTTCTTC
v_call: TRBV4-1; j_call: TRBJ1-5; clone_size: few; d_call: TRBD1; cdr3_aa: CASSQTPGQGGLQPQHF; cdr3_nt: TGCGCCAGCAGCCAGACCCCGGGACAGGGGGGACTTCAGCCCCAGCATTTT
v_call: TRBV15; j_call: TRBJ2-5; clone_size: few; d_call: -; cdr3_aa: CATIEEVGDETQYF; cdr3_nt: TGTGCCACCATCGAGGAGGTGGGGGACGAGACCCAGTACTTC
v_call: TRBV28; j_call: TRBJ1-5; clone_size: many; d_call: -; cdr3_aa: CASSLNQPQHF; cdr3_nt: TGTGCCAGCAGTTTAAATCAGCCCCAGCATTTT
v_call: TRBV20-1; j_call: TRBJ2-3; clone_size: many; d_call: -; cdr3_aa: CSGTGGGEDTQYF; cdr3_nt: TGCAGTGGGACCGGGGGTGGAGAAGATACGCAGTATTTT
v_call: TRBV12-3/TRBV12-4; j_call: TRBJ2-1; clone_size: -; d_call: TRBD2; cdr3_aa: CASSLRTSGGILFDEQFF; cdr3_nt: TGTGCCAGCAGTTTGAGGACTAGCGGGGGGATACTTTTCGATGAGCAGTTCTTC
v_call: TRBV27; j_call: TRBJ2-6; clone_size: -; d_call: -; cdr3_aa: CASSLGGHTSGANVLTF; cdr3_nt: TGTGCCAGCAGTTTAGGGGGGCACACCTCTGGGGCCAACGTCCTGACTTTC
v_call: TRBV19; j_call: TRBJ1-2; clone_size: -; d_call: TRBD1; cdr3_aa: CASRPGTGEVGYTF; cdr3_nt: TGTGCCAGTAGACCCGGGACAGGGGAGGTTGGCTACACCTTC
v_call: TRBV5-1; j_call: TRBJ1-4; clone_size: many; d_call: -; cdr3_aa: CASSLGPTEKLFF; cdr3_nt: TGCGCCAGCAGCTTGGGGCCCACCGAAAAACTGTTTTTT
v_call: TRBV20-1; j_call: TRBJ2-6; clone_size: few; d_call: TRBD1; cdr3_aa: CSARDRVSGANVLTF; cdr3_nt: TGCAGTGCCCGGGACAGGGTCTCCGGGGCCAACGTCCTGACTTTC
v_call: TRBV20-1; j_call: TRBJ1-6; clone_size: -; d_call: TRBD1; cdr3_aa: CSATGTGGNSPLHF; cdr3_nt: TGCAGTGCTACCGGGACAGGGGGGAATTCACCCCTCCACTTT
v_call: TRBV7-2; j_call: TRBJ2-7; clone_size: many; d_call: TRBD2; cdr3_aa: CASSLLAGGPADF; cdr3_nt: TGTGCCAGCAGCTTATTAGCGGGGGGCCCTGCGGACTTC
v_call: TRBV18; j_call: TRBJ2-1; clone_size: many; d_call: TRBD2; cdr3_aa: CASSWTSGGYNEQFF; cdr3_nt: TGTGCCAGCTCATGGACTAGCGGGGGGTACAATGAGCAGTTCTTC
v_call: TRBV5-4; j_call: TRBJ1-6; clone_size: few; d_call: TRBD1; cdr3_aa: CASSLRGGQRNSPLHF; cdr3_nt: TGTGCCAGCAGCCTCAGAGGGGGACAGAGAAATTCACCCCTCCACTTT
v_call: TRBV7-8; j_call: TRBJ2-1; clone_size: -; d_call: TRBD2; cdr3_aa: CASSSERGLYNEQFF; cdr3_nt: TGTGCCAGCAGCTCCGAGCGGGGTCTCTACAATGAGCAGTTCTTC
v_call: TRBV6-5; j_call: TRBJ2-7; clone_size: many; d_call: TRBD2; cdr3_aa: CASSYQRGIPTYEQYF; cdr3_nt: TGTGCCAGCAGTTACCAGCGGGGGATACCGACCTACGAGCAGTACTTC
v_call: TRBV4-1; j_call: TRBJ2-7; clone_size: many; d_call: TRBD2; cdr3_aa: CASSQLRGDSYEQYF; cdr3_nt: TGCGCCAGCAGCCAATTGCGGGGGGACTCCTACGAGCAGTACTTC
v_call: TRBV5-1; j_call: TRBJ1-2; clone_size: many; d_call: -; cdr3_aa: CASSLARADGYTF; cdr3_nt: TGTGCCAGCAGCTTGGCCAGGGCGGATGGCTACACCTTC
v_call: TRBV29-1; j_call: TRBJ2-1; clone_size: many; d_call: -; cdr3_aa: CSVEEHGGTSYEQFF; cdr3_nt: TGCAGCGTTGAAGAACACGGGGGTACTTCCTATGAGCAGTTCTTC
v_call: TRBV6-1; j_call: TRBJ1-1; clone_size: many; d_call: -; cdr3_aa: CASSEVGEGPNTEAFF; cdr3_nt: TGTGCCAGCAGTGAAGTTGGGGAAGGACCGAACACTGAAGCTTTCTTT
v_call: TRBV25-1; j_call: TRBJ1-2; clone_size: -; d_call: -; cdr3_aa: CASSGGGPGYTF; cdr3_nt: TGTGCCAGCAGTGGCGGAGGGCCGGGCTACACCTTC
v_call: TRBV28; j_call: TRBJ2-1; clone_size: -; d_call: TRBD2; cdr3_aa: CASRWREGYEQFF; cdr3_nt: TGTGCCAGCAGGTGGCGGGAGGGATATGAGCAGTTCTTC
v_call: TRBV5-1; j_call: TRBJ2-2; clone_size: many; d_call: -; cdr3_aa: CASSLGGTGELFF; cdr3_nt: TGTGCCAGCAGCTTAGGGGGCACCGGGGAGCTGTTTTTT
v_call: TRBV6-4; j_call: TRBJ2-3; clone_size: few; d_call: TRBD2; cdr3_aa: CASSDTRGGTDTQYF; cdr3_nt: TGTGCCAGCAGTGATACGCGGGGGGGCACAGATACGCAGTATTTT
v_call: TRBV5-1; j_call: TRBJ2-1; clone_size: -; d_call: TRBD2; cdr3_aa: CASSLVSGGPYNEQFF; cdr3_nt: TGCGCCAGCAGCTTGGTATCGGGGGGACCCTACAATGAGCAGTTCTTC
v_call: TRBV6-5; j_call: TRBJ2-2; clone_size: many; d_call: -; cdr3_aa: CASSYRTGNTGELFF; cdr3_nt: TGTGCCAGCAGTTACAGAACAGGGAACACCGGGGAGCTGTTTTTT
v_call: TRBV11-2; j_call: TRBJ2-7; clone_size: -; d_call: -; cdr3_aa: CASSEGLNYEQYF; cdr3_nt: TGTGCCAGCAGCGAGGGACTTAACTACGAGCAGTACTTC
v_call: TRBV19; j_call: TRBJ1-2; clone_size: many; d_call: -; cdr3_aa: CASSIGGSYGYTF; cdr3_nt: TGTGCCAGTAGTATAGGAGGCAGCTATGGCTACACCTTC
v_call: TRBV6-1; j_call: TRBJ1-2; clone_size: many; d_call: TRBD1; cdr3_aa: CASSEVNRGSGYTF; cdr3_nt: TGTGCCAGCAGTGAAGTCAACAGGGGAAGTGGCTACACCTTC
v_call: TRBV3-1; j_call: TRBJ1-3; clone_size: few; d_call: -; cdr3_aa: CASSHYSGNTIYF; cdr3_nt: TGTGCCAGCAGCCATTACTCTGGAAACACCATATATTTT
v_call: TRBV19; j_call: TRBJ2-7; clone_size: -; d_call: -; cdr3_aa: CASSMITSSSYEQYF; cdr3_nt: TGTGCCAGTAGTATGATCACATCGAGCTCCTACGAGCAGTACTTC
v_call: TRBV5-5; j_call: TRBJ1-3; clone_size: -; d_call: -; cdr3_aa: CASSLAATSSGNTIYF; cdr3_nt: TGTGCCAGCAGCTTAGCAGCGACTAGCTCTGGAAACACCATATATTTT
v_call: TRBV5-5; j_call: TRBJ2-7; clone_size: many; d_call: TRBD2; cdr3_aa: CASSLAHGGASPGEQYF; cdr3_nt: TGTGCCAGCAGCTTGGCCCACGGGGGGGCCTCGCCTGGCGAGCAGTACTTC
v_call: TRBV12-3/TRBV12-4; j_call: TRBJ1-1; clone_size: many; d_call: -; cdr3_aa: CASSLTRSTEAFF; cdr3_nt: TGTGCCAGCAGTCTCACACGTTCCACTGAAGCTTTCTTT
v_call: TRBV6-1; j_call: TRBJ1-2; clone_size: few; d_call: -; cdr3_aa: CASRSQSYGYTF; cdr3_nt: TGTGCCAGCAGGTCACAAAGCTATGGCTACACCTTC
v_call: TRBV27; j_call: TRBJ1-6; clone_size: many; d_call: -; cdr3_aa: CASSLSWEPNSPLHF; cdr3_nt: TGTGCCAGCAGTTTATCCTGGGAGCCTAATTCACCCCTCCACTTT
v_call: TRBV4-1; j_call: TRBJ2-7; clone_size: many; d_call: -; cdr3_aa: CASSQDLIYEQYF; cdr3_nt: TGCGCCAGCAGCCAAGATCTGATCTACGAGCAGTACTTC
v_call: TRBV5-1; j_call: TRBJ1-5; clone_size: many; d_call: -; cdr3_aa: CASSSSGTGIQPQHF; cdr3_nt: TGTGCCAGCAGCTCATCCGGGACCGGGATTCAGCCCCAGCATTTT
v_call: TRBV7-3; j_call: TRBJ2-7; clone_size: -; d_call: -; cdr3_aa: CASSFYRTLPYEQYF; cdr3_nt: TGCGCCAGCAGCTTCTATCGGACATTACCCTACGAGCAGTACTTC
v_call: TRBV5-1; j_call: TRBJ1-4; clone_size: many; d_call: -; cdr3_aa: CASSLLDSNINEKLFF; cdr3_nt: TGCGCCAGCAGCTTGTTGGATAGCAACATAAATGAAAAACTGTTTTTT
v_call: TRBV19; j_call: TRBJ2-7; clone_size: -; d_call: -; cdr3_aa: CASSQRHEFAYEQYF; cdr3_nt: TGTGCCAGTAGTCAGCGACATGAGTTCGCCTACGAGCAGTACTTC
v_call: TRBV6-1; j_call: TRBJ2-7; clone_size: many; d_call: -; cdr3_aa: CASRPADGTYEQYF; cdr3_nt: TGTGCCAGCAGACCAGCGGACGGGACCTACGAGCAGTACTTC
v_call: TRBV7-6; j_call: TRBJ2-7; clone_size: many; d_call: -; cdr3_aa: CASSLTGTQFLSSYEQYF; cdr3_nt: TGTGCCAGCAGCTTAACCGGGACGCAATTTTTGAGCTCCTACGAGCAGTACTTC
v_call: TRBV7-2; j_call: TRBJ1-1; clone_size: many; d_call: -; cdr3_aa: CASSFGTITEAFF; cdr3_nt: TGTGCCAGCAGTTTCGGGACAATCACTGAAGCTTTCTTT